This entry lists 23 T cell receptor beta chains sequenced from one sample in a study of CD8+CD57+ T cells in acquired aplastic anemia. Using genomic DNA as the template, TCR beta VDJ and CDR3 profiling was carried out. Using its own MiXCR run on the reads, TCRdb lists one record per CDR3 protein. Of 130,000 or so distinct CDR3 sequences listed, around two fifths are singletons. Material for sequencing was sorted CD4+, CD8+, or CD8+CD57+ T cells (not recorded which) from PBMCs. These receptors were obtained from a human donor in good health, serving as a control.

The chain links TRBV12-3 or TRBV12-4 to TRBJ1-2, with 12 positions matching TRBD1. This CDR3 region has 15 residues. V gave up 6 bases and J gave up 8 bases; unmatched junction bases: 10. CDR3 bases: TGTGCCAGCAGCTCCCGGGACAGGGGGCTTGAGGGCTACACCTTC. This encodes CASSSRDRGLEGYTF.

This clonotype showed up many times. The chain recombines TRBV6-1 with TRBJ1-2; D is possibly TRBD1 (6 bases). Between the trimmed V and J ends, which lost 2 bases and 8 bases, there was a span of 15 bases. The CDR3 contains 14 residues. Per the germline V gene, CDR1 is MNHNS and CDR2 is SASEGT. CDR3 sequence (DNA): TGTGCCAGCAGTGAACACGGGGGCGCCGAGGGCTACACCTTC. It codes for CASSEHGGAEGYTF.

The chain carries TRBV9 and TRBJ2-3; 9 nucleotides agree with TRBD1. V dropped 3 bases and J dropped 11; count of bases not matched to a gene: 4. The V gene's germline CDR1 is SGDLS and CDR2 YYNGEE. The CDR3 sequence is 12 residues long. CDR3 in amino acids: CASSGDRVGQYF. The CDR3 nucleotides read TGTGCCAGCAGCGGGGACAGGGTCGGGCAGTATTTT.

This chain links TRBV14 with TRBJ2-1; 9 bases align to TRBD2. Germline V gene sequence: CDR1 SGHDN, CDR2 FVKESK. The CDR3 spans 15 residues. Trimming removed 4 bases from V and 7 bases from J; junction bases left unmatched: 8. CDR3 bases: TGTGCCAGCAGCCGGGGGCGGGAGGGCCAAAATGAGCAGTTCTTC. Translated: CASSRGREGQNEQFF. The full variable domain, with the rest looked up from reference TRBV14 and TRBJ2-1, is EAGVTQFPSHSVIEKGQTVTLRCDPISGHDNLYWYRRVMGKEIKFLLHFVKESKQDESGMPNNRFLAERTGGTYSTLKVQPAELEDSGVYFCASSRGREGQNEQFFGPGTRLTVL.

The rearrangement uses TRBV2 and TRBJ2-7, with D perhaps TRBD1 (6 bases). The V end was cut by 7 bases, the J end by 3 bases, with 13 bases between. This CDR3 has 13 amino acids. Germline values: CDR1 SNHLY, CDR2 FYNNEI. CDR3 DNA sequence: TGTGCCAGCAAAAGGACAGCCTTCTACGAGCAGTACTTC. Its translation: CASKRTAFYEQYF.

In this sample, this clonotype turned up a few times. This clone may be a read error of a much larger clone one base away. J is TRBJ2-4 and V is TRBV2, with a weak D call TRBD2 (6 bases). Trimming removed 5 bases at V and 6 bases at J, with 17 bases between. Germline assignment: CDR1 SNHLY and CDR2 FYNNEI. The CDR3 runs 15 residues. CDR3 sequence: CASSKYGGSRNIQYF. CDR3 in DNA: TGTGCCAGCAGTAAATACGGGGGTAGCCGAAACATTCAGTACTTC.

This chain uses TRBV19 with TRBJ2-7; 7 positions agree with TRBD1. The ends lost 6 bases at V and 2 bases at J; junction bases unmatched: 7. This CDR3 is built from 14 residues. CDR1 is LNHDA, CDR2 SQIVND, per germline (reference sequence). CDR3 sequence (DNA): TGTGCCAGTAGCCGTGAGACAGGGACCTACGAGCAGTACTTC. This gives the protein CASSRETGTYEQYF.

This clonotype was recorded many times. The chain uses TRBV9 and TRBJ2-3, with D perhaps assigned TRBD1 or TRBD2 (7 bases each). CDR3 length: 16 amino acids. The V end lost 3 bases, the J end lost 2 bases, and 16 bases lay between the germline ends. The germline CDR1 and CDR2 sequences are SGDLS and YYNGEE. CDR3 amino acids: CASSERQGGATDTQYF. For the CDR3, the DNA is TGTGCCAGCAGCGAGAGGCAGGGGGGGGCCACAGATACGCAGTATTTT.

Note on this clonotype: One base away lies a much larger clone, so this may be a sequencing read error. The CDR3, as DNA: TGTGCCAGCAGTGCGTTGGTAGGGTATGGCTACATCTTC. Protein product: CASSALVGYGYIF. The rearrangement links TRBV2 to TRBJ1-2; D unclear. The CDR3 contains 13 residues. Germline-derived CDR1 and CDR2 are SNHLY and FYNNEI.

This clonotype has a count of ten or more. The CDR3 protein is CASSLARGGWDTQYF. CDR3 sequence (DNA): TGTGCCAGCAGCTTGGCGCGGGGGGGCTGGGACACGCAGTATTTT. This chain uses TRBV7-2 with TRBJ2-3; 9 bases are shared with TRBD2. The CDR3 runs 15 residues. Germline CDR1 and CDR2: SGHTA and FQGNSA. V trimming: 3 bases; J trimming: 9 bases; junction bases outside the gene matches: 10.

With regard to this clonotype: Possible read error: a much larger clone is one base away. V usage is TRBV4-2 and J usage is TRBJ2-3, with D perhaps matching TRBD1 or TRBD2 (5 bases each). The CDR3 sequence is 15 residues long. Germline V gives CDR1 LGHNA, CDR2 YNFKEQ. The CDR3 here is CASGQDLAGAGTQYF. CDR3 DNA: TGTGCCAGCGGCCAAGATTTAGCCGGGGCCGGTACGCAGTATTTT.

With respect to this clonotype: This clone may be a read error of a much larger clone one base away. V and J are TRBV7-8 and TRBJ2-1, with 8 nucleotides matching TRBD2. CDR1 SGHVS and CDR2 FQNEAQ come from the germline V gene. V trimming: 3 bases; J trimming: 6 bases; junction bases outside the gene matches: 7. This CDR3 has 15 residues. The chain's CDR3 is CASSFRGGGINEQFF. Written as DNA, the CDR3 is TGTGCCAGCAGCTTTCGGGGGGGCGGGATCAATGAGCAGTTCTTC.

Points on this clonotype: This may stem from a read error, because a much larger clone lies one nucleotide away. Because the CDR3 is missing its conserved closing phenylalanine or tryptophan, this is likely a read error. This chain joins TRBV5-1 and TRBJ2-1; 9 bases match TRBD1. This CDR3 contains 16 residues. The ends lost 4 bases at V and 4 bases at J; junction bases unmatched: 9. The germline V gene has CDR1 SGHRS and CDR2 YFSETQ. CDR3 sequence: CASSPRPGTGYNEQFS. As DNA, the CDR3 is TGCGCCAGCAGCCCCCGTCCCGGGACAGGGTACAATGAGCAGTTCTCC.

This clonotype was found a few times. Since a much larger clone is just one base distant, this may be a read error. The chain joins TRBV20-1 to TRBJ1-1; D gene ambiguous. The germline gives CDR1 DFQATT, CDR2 SNEGSKA (reference sequence). The CDR3 is 15 residues long. CDR3 sequence: CSARDGSYMNIEAFF. CDR3 DNA: TGCAGTGCTAGAGATGGGTCCTATATGAACATTGAAGCTTTCTTT.

This clonotype occurred many times. The chain combines TRBV12-3 or TRBV12-4 with TRBJ1-6; a possible D gene is TRBD1 (5 bases). V lost 3 bases and J 9 bases, leaving 9 bases between the germline ends. CDR3 length: 13 amino acids. The CDR3 reads CASSFGDSSPLHF. Written as DNA, the CDR3 is TGTGCCAGCAGTTTTGGGGACTCTTCACCCCTCCACTTT.

Many counts were recorded for this clonotype. The chain recombines TRBV5-1 with TRBJ2-1; 7 nucleotides line up with TRBD2. Germline V gene lookup returns CDR1 SGHRS and CDR2 YFSETQ. With 0 bases clipped from V and 0 bases from J, the junction kept 0 bases outside the gene matches. This CDR3 spans 15 amino acids. The CDR3 DNA sequence: TGCGCCAGCAGCTTGGGCGGGAGCTCCTACAATGAGCAGTTCTTC. Protein sequence: CASSLGGSSYNEQFF.

This clonotype was counted at least ten times. J is TRBJ2-3 and V is TRBV5-1; TRBD2 matches 7 bases. V shed 3 bases, J shed 1 base, and the junction held 11 bases outside the gene matches. From germline, CDR1 is SGHRS and CDR2 YFSETQ. CDR3 length equals 17 residues. The CDR3 here is CASSSGIGGGGTDTQYF. CDR3 DNA sequence: TGCGCCAGCAGCTCCGGGATCGGGGGAGGGGGCACAGATACGCAGTATTTT.

In this sample, this clonotype turned up many times. The chain joins TRBV12-3 or TRBV12-4 to TRBJ2-7; D ambiguous. V lost 3 bases to trimming and J lost 2 bases, with 11 bases between them. This CDR3 region has 14 residues. The CDR3 protein is CASSLLFRAYEQYF. CDR3 in DNA: TGTGCCAGCAGTTTGCTTTTTAGGGCCTACGAGCAGTACTTC.

This clonotype occurred many times. The chain is built from TRBV6-1 and TRBJ1-2, with D tentatively TRBD1 (6 bases). CDR3 size: 14 residues. Germline loops: CDR1 MNHNS, CDR2 SASEGT. V was trimmed by 3 bases and J by 4 bases, leaving 12 bases between them. Here the CDR3 reads CASSERQAIYGYTF. CDR3 nucleotides: TGTGCCAGCAGTGAGCGACAGGCGATCTATGGCTACACCTTC.

As to this clonotype: Just one base apart from a much larger clone, this may be a read error. The chain is built from TRBV7-9 and TRBJ2-2; tentative D call: TRBD2 (5 bases). The CDR3 covers 14 residues. Germline CDR1 SEHNR, CDR2 FQNEAQ (reference sequence). The CDR3 reads CASSHPTNTGELLF. CDR3 sequence (DNA): TGTGCCAGCAGCCACCCCACGAACACCGGGGAGCTGCTTTTT. The variable domain in full, with the rest retrieved from reference TRBV7-9 and TRBJ2-2, is DTGVSQNPRHKITKRGQNVTFRCDPISEHNRLYWYRQTLGQGPEFLTYFQNEAQLEKSRLLSDRFSAERPKGSFSTLEIQRTEQGDSAMYLCASSHPTNTGELLFGEGSRLTVL.

This sequence joins TRBV7-6 and TRBJ2-5; TRBD2 is a possible D gene (6 bases). The ends were cut back, 5 bases at V and 0 bases at J, with 19 bases in the middle. Germline V lookup: CDR1 SGHVS, CDR2 FNYEAQ. CDR3 length equals 17 residues. DNA for the CDR3: TGTGCCAGCAGCGTCGTCGGGCCTGGAGGGGACCAAGAGACCCAGTACTTC. As protein: CASSVVGPGGDQETQYF. The full variable domain, completed using reference TRBV7-6 and TRBJ2-5, is GAGVSQSPRYKVTKRGQDVALRCDPISGHVSLYWYRQALGQGPEFLTYFNYEAQQDKSGLPNDRFSAERPEGSISTLTIQRTEQRDSAMYRCASSVVGPGGDQETQYFGPGTRLLVL.

The table lists this clonotype with many counts. V is TRBV5-1 and J is TRBJ1-2; perhaps TRBD1 as D (5 bases). The V end was cut by 1 base, the J end by 2 bases, with 9 bases between. The CDR3 spans 14 residues. Per the germline V gene, CDR1 is SGHRS and CDR2 is YFSETQ. The CDR3 reads CASSLSGQNYGYTF. Here the CDR3 DNA reads TGCGCCAGCAGCTTGTCAGGGCAGAACTATGGCTACACCTTC.

This clonotype was counted ten times or more. The rearrangement uses TRBV5-1 and TRBJ2-1; tentatively, D is TRBD2 (5 bases). The germline V and J ends were trimmed by 0 bases and 0 bases, with 7 bases remaining between them. The germline V gene has CDR1 SGHRS and CDR2 YFSETQ. The CDR3 is 15 residues long. The DNA of the CDR3 is TGCGCCAGCAGCTTGGGAAGCGGCTCCTACAATGAGCAGTTCTTC. Protein sequence: CASSLGSGSYNEQFF.